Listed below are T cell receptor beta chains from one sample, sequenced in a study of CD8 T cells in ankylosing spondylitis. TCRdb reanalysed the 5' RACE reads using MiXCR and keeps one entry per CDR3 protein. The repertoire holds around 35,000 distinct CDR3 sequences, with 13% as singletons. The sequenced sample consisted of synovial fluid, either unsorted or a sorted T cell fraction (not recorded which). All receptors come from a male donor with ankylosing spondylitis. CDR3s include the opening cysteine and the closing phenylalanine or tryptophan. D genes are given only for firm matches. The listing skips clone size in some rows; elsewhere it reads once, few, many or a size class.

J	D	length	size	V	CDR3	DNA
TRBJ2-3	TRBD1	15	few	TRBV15	CATSRDRTGIDTQYF	TGTGCCACCAGCAGAGATCGGACAGGGATAGATACGCAGTATTTT
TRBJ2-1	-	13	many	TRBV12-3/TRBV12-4	CASRPTPLGEQFF	TGTGCCAGCAGGCCCACTCCCCTAGGTGAGCAGTTCTTC
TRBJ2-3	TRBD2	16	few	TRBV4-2	CASSQDQAGGTDTQYF	TGTGCCAGCAGCCAAGACCAAGCGGGAGGCACAGATACGCAGTATTTT
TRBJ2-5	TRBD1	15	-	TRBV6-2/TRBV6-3	CASSYSSTGMWTQYF	TGTGCCAGCAGTTACTCGTCGACAGGGATGTGGACCCAGTACTTC
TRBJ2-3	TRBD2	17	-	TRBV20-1	CSAKTRLLAGGSDTQYF	TGCAGTGCTAAGACCCGCCTACTAGCGGGAGGGTCAGATACGCAGTATTTT
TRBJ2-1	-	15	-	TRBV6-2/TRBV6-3	CASSYGTQYYNEQFF	TGTGCCAGCAGTTACGGGACCCAATACTACAATGAGCAGTTCTTC
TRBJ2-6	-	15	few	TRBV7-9	CASSSRVSGANVLTF	TGTGCCAGCAGCTCCCGAGTCTCTGGGGCCAACGTCCTGACTTTC
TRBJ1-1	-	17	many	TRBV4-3	CASSQEAAGALNTEAFF	TGCGCCAGCAGCCAAGAAGCTGCGGGGGCGTTGAACACTGAAGCTTTCTTT
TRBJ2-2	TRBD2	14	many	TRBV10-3	CASLAGEVTGELFF	TGTGCCAGTCTAGCGGGAGAGGTAACCGGGGAGCTGTTTTTT
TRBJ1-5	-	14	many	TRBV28	CASSLDTSNQPQHF	TGTGCCAGCAGTCTTGACACTAGCAATCAGCCCCAGCATTTT
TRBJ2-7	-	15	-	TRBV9	CASSVVGTAAYEQYF	TGTGCCAGCAGCGTAGTGGGGACGGCCGCCTACGAGCAGTACTTC
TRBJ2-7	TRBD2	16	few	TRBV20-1	CSAPWEDAGGPYEQYF	TGCAGTGCTCCCTGGGAGGACGCGGGAGGCCCCTACGAGCAGTACTTC
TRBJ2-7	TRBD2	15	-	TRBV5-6	CASSLTWGGQYEQYF	TGTGCCAGCAGCTTGACTTGGGGAGGGCAGTACGAGCAGTACTTC
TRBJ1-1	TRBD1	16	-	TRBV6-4	CASRGDRGVGNTEAFF	TGTGCCAGCAGAGGCGACAGGGGAGTAGGGAACACTGAAGCTTTCTTT
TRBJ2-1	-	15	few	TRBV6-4	CASSDSTRSYNEQFF	TGTGCCAGCAGTGACTCAACGCGGAGCTACAATGAGCAGTTCTTC
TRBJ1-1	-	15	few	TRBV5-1	CASSLVGHLNTEAFF	TGCGCCAGCAGCTTAGTAGGACACTTGAACACTGAAGCTTTCTTT
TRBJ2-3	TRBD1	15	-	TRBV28	CASSPQGVGADTQYF	TGTGCCAGCAGTCCACAGGGGGTTGGGGCAGATACGCAGTATTTT
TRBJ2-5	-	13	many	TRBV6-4	CASSERDQETQYF	TGTGCCAGCTCCGAGCGGGACCAAGAGACCCAGTACTTC
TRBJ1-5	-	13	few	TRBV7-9	CASSDGGNQPQHF	TGTGCCAGCAGCGATGGGGGGAATCAGCCCCAGCATTTT
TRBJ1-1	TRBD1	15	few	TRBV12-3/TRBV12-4	CASSPWDRGRGEAFF	TGTGCCAGCAGTCCTTGGGACAGGGGGCGGGGTGAAGCTTTCTTT
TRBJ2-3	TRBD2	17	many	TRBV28	CASSFASTSGGGVTQYF	TGTGCCAGCAGTTTTGCGTCGACTAGCGGGGGGGGAGTTACGCAGTATTTT
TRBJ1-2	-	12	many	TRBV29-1	CSALGSAYGYTF	TGCAGCGCCCTAGGGTCCGCCTATGGCTACACCTTC
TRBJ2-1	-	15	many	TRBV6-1	CASSEALGGFNEQFF	TGTGCCAGCAGTGAAGCGCTTGGGGGCTTCAATGAGCAGTTCTTC
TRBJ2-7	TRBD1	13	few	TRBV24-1	CATSDLDRAEQYF	TGTGCCACCAGTGATTTGGACAGGGCCGAGCAGTACTTC